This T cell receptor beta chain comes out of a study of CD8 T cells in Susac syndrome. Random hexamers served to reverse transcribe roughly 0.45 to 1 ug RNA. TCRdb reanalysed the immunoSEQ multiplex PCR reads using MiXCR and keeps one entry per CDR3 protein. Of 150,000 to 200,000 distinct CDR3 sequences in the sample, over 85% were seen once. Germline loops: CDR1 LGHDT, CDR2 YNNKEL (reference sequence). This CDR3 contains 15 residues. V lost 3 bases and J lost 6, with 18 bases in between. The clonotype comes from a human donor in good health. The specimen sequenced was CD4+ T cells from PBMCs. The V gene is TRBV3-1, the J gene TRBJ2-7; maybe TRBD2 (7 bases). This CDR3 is CASSHPVAGAGEQYF. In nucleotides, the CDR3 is TGTGCCAGCAGCCACCCCGTGGCGGGGGCAGGCGAGCAGTACTTC.